Listed here are 5 T cell receptor beta chains from one sample, sequenced in a study of control samples from healthy donors and cancer patients. Clones were sequenced by immunoSEQ multiplex PCR, and TCRdb holds only the in-frame ones, with some missing. There are 130,000 or so clones in the sample; about 87% occur only once, and approximately 2.9% lies in the top ten. Sequencing was carried out using blood. Receptor source: a man in his fifties or sixties in good health.

This clone has more than one count but fewer than ten. V is TRBV7-3 and J is TRBJ2-1; the match to TRBD1 covers 9 bases. This CDR3 comprises 14 residues. The V gene end was trimmed by 5 bases and the J gene end by 6 bases; junction bases not matched to a gene: 5. The germline V gene encodes CDR1 SGHTA and CDR2 FQGTGA. The CDR3 region has the DNA TGTGCCAGCAGCATACAGGGGGCGGGCAATGAGCAGTTCTTC. Translated, it gives CASSIQGAGNEQFF.

The chain joins TRBV7-2 to TRBJ1-1; D is unclear. CDR1 is SGHTA, CDR2 FQGNSA, per germline. V was pared by 5 bases and J by 0 bases, with 16 bases between. The length of the CDR3 is 16 residues. The CDR3 DNA reads TGTGCCAGCAGCCCCTTGGGTATCCCCATGAACACTGAAGCTTTCTTT. It yields the protein CASSPLGIPMNTEAFF. Variable domain in full (rest from reference TRBV7-2 and TRBJ1-1): GAGVSQSPSNKVTEKGKDVELRCDPISGHTALYWYRQSLGQGLEFLIYFQGNSAPDKSGLPSDRFSAERTGGSVSTLTIQRTQQEDSAVYLCASSPLGIPMNTEAFFGQGTRLTVV.

This sequence joins TRBV19 and TRBJ1-3; D not resolved. The CDR3 is 13 amino acids. Trimming shortened V by 7 bases and J by 2 bases, and 9 bases separated the two germline ends. Germline V gene lookup returns CDR1 LNHDA and CDR2 SQIVND (reference sequence). DNA for the CDR3: TGTGCCAGTACGGGGAGCACTGGAAACACCATATATTTT. Its translation is CASTGSTGNTIYF.

The rearrangement links TRBV18 to TRBJ1-1, with unresolved D. Trimming pared 3 bases from V and 1 base from J, leaving 12 bases between. Germline V gene lookup returns CDR1 KGHSH and CDR2 LQKENI. The CDR3 is 15 amino acids. The CDR3 loop reads CASSPDLQKNTEAFF. The CDR3 coding sequence is TGTGCCAGCTCACCCGATCTACAGAAGAACACTGAAGCTTTCTTT.

The chain is built from TRBV5-1 and TRBJ1-1; D is unresolved. This CDR3 is built from 12 residues. V was shortened by 0 bases and J by 4 bases, with 4 bases between the two germline ends. Germline loops: CDR1 SGHRS, CDR2 YFSETQ. The CDR3 DNA reads TGCGCCAGCAGCTTGGTGGGCACTGAAGCTTTCTTT. Translation gives CASSLVGTEAFF. Based on the CDR3 plus reference TRBV5-1 and TRBJ1-1, the full variable domain is KAGVTQTPRYLIKTRGQQVTLSCSPISGHRSVSWYQQTPGQGLQFLFEYFSETQRNKGNFPGRFSGRQFSNSRSEMNVSTLELGDSALYLCASSLVGTEAFFGQGTRLTVV.